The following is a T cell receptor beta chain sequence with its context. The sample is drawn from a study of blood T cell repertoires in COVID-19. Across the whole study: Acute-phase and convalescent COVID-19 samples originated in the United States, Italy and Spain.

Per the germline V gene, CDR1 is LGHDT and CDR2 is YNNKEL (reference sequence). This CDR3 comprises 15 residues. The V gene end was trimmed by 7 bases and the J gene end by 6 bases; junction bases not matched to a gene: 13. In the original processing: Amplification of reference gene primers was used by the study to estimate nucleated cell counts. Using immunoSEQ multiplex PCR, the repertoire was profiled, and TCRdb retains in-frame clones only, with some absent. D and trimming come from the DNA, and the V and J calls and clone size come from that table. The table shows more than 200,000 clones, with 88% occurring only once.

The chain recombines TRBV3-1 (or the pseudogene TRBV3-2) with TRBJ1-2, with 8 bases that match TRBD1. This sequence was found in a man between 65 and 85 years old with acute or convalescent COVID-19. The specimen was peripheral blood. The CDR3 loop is CASTPRTGRLDGYTF. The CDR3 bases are TGTGCCAGCACCCCCCGGACAGGGAGGTTGGATGGCTACACCTTC.